A single sample is the source of the 9 T cell receptor beta chains below, sequenced in a study of Ad26.COV2.S vaccination and SARS-CoV-2 variants. Treatment denoted: roughly 20 received Ad26.COV2.S at low or high dose, single or two shots; 5 received placebo; per-sample allocation not given. It was on day 63 after the first vaccine or placebo injection that samples were taken. Profiled with immunoSEQ multiplex PCR; TCRdb holds only in-frame clones, not every one. The table has hundreds of thousands of clones, 75% to 90% seen once. This material consisted of peripheral blood, taken in a trial of Ad26.COV2.S vaccine versus placebo. Receptor source: a person between 18 and 60 years old who received the Ad26.COV2.S COVID-19 vaccine or a placebo.

The rearrangement joins TRBV19 to TRBJ2-2, with 10 bases identical to TRBD1. CDR1 LNHDA and CDR2 SQIVND come from the germline V gene (reference sequence). Losses at the gene ends were 1 base for V and 5 bases for J; bases not matched to a gene: 4. The CDR3 has 16 amino acids. The CDR3: CASSIGQGASTGELFF. The CDR3 DNA reads TGTGCCAGTAGTATAGGACAGGGGGCAAGTACCGGGGAGCTGTTTTTT.

This chain uses TRBV3-1 (or the pseudogene TRBV3-2) with TRBJ1-5; D call uncertain. Trimming removed 0 bases at V and 4 bases at J, with 1 base between. The CDR3 consists of 12 residues. The germline V gene has CDR1 LGHDT and CDR2 YNNKEL (reference sequence). CDR3 sequence reads: CASSQENQPQHF. DNA of the CDR3: TGTGCCAGCAGCCAAGAAAATCAGCCCCAGCATTTT.

The V and J genes are TRBV12-5 and TRBJ2-3, with 12 bases matching TRBD1. Germline CDR1 reads LGHNT; CDR2 reads FRNRAP. V trimming: 1 base; J trimming: 7 bases; junction bases outside the gene matches: 6. This CDR3 contains 16 residues. CDR3 DNA sequence: TGTGCTAGTGGTTTGGCGGGACAGGGGGCCCGGAATACGCAGTATTTT. It is translated as CASGLAGQGARNTQYF.

V and J are TRBV11-3 and TRBJ2-1, with D uncertain. The CDR3 totals 15 residues. Germline V CDR1 and CDR2: SGHNT, YENEEA. The V end lost 1 base, the J end lost 4 bases, and 11 bases lay between the germline ends. The CDR3 DNA sequence: TGTGCCAGCAGCTTAGGCGGCAGGCAATACAATGAGCAGTTCTTC. Translation gives CASSLGGRQYNEQFF.

V usage is TRBV7-9 and J usage is TRBJ2-1, with 7 positions matching TRBD2. V trimming: 5 bases; J trimming: 0 bases; junction bases outside the gene matches: 7. The CDR3 totals 16 residues. CDR1 SEHNR and CDR2 FQNEAQ come from the germline V gene (reference sequence). CDR3 amino acids: CASSPRTRLSYNEQFF. The CDR3 DNA is TGTGCCAGCAGCCCAAGGACTAGACTCTCCTACAATGAGCAGTTCTTC.

The chain recombines TRBV6-5 with TRBJ1-4, with TRBD1 identical over 7 bases. V trimming: 0 bases; J trimming: 3 bases; junction bases outside the gene matches: 4. This CDR3 region has 16 residues. Germline V gene lookup returns CDR1 MNHEY and CDR2 SVGAGI. CDR3 bases: TGTGCCAGCAGTTACTCGTTGGGGACAGCTAATGAAAAACTGTTTTTT. It yields the protein CASSYSLGTANEKLFF.

The chain uses TRBV2 and TRBJ2-3; D remains unclear. This CDR3 spans 14 amino acids. CDR1 is SNHLY and CDR2 is FYNNEI in the germline V gene. Trimming pared 1 base from V and 2 bases from J, leaving 7 bases between. The chain's CDR3 is CASSEDSNTDTQYF. The DNA of the CDR3 is TGTGCCAGCAGTGAAGACTCGAACACAGATACGCAGTATTTT. Full variable domain (outside the CDR3, taken from reference TRBV2 and TRBJ2-3): EPEVTQTPSHQVTQMGQEVILRCVPISNHLYFYWYRQILGQKVEFLVSFYNNEISEKSEIFDDQFSVERPDGSNFTLKIRSTKLEDSAMYFCASSEDSNTDTQYFGPGTRLTVL.

J is TRBJ2-2 and V is TRBV19, with D perhaps assigned TRBD1 or TRBD2 (5 bases each). V was shortened by 2 bases and J by 0 bases, with 22 bases between the two germline ends. CDR1 LNHDA and CDR2 SQIVND come from the germline V gene (reference sequence). This CDR3 contains 20 residues. The CDR3 DNA is TGTGCCAGTAGTATAACCCCGTGGGACCCGGGAATTTCGAACACCGGGGAGCTGTTTTTT. Its protein is CASSITPWDPGISNTGELFF.

This clone has at least ten counts. CDR3 amino acids: CASSIPRSFGANTGELFF. The CDR3 DNA is TGTGCCAGCAGCATTCCTAGGTCCTTTGGGGCTAACACCGGGGAGCTGTTTTTT. This chain links TRBV7-8 with TRBJ2-2, with D maybe TRBD1 (5 bases). Trimming removed 5 bases from V and 2 bases from J, with 21 bases in between. The CDR3 is 18 amino acids. Germline V CDR1 and CDR2: SGHVS, FQNEAQ.